The TCR beta chain under discussion was sequenced for a study of shared clonotypes between healthy human individuals. Broader study findings: The study found roughly 5% of naive CD4 clonotypes shared across a few donors. Among donors, clonotype sharing was expected to be affected by sequencing depth.

A remark on this clone: The target antigen is unknown.

Terminally differentiated effector memory CD45RA+ cells were excluded by CCR7 positive selection of CD45RO-negative cells. The donors, all of them Caucasian adults, lived in Nashville, Tennessee. The material for each subset, its genomic DNA, was split evenly across several immunoSEQ plates. Profiled with immunoSEQ multiplex PCR; TCRdb holds only in-frame clones, not every one. The table shows a few million clones, with about 94% occurring only once. The CDR3 is made up of 12 amino acids. CDR1 is SGHNT and CDR2 is YYREEE in the germline V gene (reference sequence). V lost 0 bases and J 3 bases, leaving 3 bases between the germline ends.

The sequence was collected from a man aged 18 to 30 in good health. Some clones in this sample may be carry-over from other donors' samples. Specimen: naive CD8+ T cells from PBMCs. The chain is built from TRBV5-4 and TRBJ1-1; no clear D. The CDR3 here is CASSLDYTEAFF. The CDR3 nucleotides read TGTGCCAGCAGCTTGGACTACACTGAAGCTTTCTTT.